The TCR beta chain under discussion was sequenced for a study of human T cells and chemical hapten exposure. The V end was cut by 8 bases, the J end by 4 bases, with 16 bases between. Germline-derived CDR1 and CDR2 are MNHEY and SVGAGI. CDR3 size: 14 residues. What the library attached to individual cDNA molecules were unique molecular identifiers. TCRdb re-called the reads through MiXCR, storing one row per CDR3 protein. The sample holds about 120,000 distinct CDR3 sequences; over 7% are singletons and the top ten take around 1.4%. Whole blood that had not been fractionated was the source of extracted total RNA.

V gene TRBV6-5 combines with J gene TRBJ2-3, with D maybe TRBD1 (5 bases). The clonotype was recovered from a human donor in good health. Some clones in this sample may be carry-over from other donors' samples. Material: whole blood. The CDR3 region is CASGDLQGADTQYF. The DNA for the CDR3 is TGTGCCAGCGGGGATCTGCAGGGTGCAGATACGCAGTATTTT.